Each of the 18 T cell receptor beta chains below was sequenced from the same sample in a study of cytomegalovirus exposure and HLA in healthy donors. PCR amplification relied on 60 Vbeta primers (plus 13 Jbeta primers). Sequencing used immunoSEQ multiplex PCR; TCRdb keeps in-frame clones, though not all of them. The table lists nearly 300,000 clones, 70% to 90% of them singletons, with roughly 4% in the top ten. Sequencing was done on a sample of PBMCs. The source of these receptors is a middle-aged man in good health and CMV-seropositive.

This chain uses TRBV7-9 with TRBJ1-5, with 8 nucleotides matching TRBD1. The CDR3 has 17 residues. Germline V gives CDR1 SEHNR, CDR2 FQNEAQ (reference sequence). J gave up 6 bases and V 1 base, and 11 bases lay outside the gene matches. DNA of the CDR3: TGTGCCAGCAGCTTAGTACCCAAAGGCACAGGGGGTCAGCCCCAGCATTTT. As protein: CASSLVPKGTGGQPQHF.

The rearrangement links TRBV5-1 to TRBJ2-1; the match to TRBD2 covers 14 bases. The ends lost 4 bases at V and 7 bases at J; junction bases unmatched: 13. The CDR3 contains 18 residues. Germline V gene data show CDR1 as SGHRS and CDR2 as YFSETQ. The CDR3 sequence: CASSPIPGLAGDGNEQFF. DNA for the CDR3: TGCGCCAGCAGCCCGATCCCGGGACTAGCGGGAGATGGTAATGAGCAGTTCTTC.

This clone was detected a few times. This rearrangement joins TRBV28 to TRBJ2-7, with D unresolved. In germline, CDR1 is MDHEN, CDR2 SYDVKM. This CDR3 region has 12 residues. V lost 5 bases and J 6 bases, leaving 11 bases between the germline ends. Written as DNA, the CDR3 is TGTGCCAGCAGTCCACCCCCGGGCGAGCAGTACTTC. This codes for CASSPPPGEQYF.

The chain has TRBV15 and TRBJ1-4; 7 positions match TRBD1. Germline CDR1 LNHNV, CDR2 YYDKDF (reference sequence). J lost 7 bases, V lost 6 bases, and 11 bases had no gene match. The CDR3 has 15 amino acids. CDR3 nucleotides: TGTGCCACCAGGGACGTACAGGGGAGGAGTGAAAAACTGTTTTTT. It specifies CATRDVQGRSEKLFF.

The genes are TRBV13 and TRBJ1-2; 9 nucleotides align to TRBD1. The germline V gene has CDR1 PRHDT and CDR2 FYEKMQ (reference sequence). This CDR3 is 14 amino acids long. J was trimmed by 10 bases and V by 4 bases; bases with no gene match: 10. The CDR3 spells CASSSRTGEVYYTF. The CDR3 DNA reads TGTGCCAGCAGCTCCCGGACAGGGGAAGTTTACTACACCTTC.

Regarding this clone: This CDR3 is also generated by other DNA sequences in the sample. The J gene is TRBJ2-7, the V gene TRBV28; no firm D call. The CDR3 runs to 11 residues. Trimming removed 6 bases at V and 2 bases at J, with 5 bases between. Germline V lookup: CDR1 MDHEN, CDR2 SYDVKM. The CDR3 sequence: CASSPAYEQYF. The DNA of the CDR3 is TGTGCCAGCAGCCCTGCCTACGAGCAGTACTTC.

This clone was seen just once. CDR3 amino acids: CASSEGAGNTGELFF. CDR3 DNA: TGTGCCAGCAGTGAAGGGGCAGGGAACACCGGGGAGCTGTTTTTT. The rearrangement uses TRBV2 and TRBJ2-2; D gene unclear. The V end lost 1 base, the J end lost 1 base, and 7 bases lay between the germline ends. Germline assignment: CDR1 SNHLY and CDR2 FYNNEI. This CDR3 spans 15 amino acids. The full variable domain, its missing parts supplied by reference TRBV2 and TRBJ2-2, is EPEVTQTPSHQVTQMGQEVILRCVPISNHLYFYWYRQILGQKVEFLVSFYNNEISEKSEIFDDQFSVERPDGSNFTLKIRSTKLEDSAMYFCASSEGAGNTGELFFGEGSRLTVL.

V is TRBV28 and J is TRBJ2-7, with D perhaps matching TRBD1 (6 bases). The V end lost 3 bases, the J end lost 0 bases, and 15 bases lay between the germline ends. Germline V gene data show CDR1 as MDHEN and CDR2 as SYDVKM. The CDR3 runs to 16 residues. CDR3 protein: CASSFTHRVSSYEQYF. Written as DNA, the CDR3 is TGTGCCAGCAGTTTCACCCACAGGGTTTCCTCCTACGAGCAGTACTTC.

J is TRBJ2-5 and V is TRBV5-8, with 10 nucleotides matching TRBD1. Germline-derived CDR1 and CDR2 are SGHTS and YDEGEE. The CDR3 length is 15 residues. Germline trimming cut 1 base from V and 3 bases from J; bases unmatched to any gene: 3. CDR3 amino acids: CASSLSGQGEETQYF. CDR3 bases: TGTGCCAGCAGCTTGTCCGGACAGGGGGAAGAGACCCAGTACTTC.

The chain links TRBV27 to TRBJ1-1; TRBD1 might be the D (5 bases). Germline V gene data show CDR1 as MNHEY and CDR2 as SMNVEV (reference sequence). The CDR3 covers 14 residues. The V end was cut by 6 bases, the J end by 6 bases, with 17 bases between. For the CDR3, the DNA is TGTGCCAGCAGCTCCGGCCCGGGGGTCCCTGAAGCTTTCTTT. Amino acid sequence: CASSSGPGVPEAFF.

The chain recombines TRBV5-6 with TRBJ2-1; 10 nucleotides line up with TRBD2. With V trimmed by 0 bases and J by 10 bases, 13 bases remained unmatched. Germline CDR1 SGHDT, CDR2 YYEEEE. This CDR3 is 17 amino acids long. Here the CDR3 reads CASSLAVGTSDYHEQFF. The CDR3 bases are TGTGCCAGCAGCTTGGCCGTTGGGACTAGCGATTATCACGAGCAGTTCTTC. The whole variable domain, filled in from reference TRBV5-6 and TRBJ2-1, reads DAGVTQSPTHLIKTRGQQVTLRCSPKSGHDTVSWYQQALGQGPQFIFQYYEEEERQRGNFPDRFSGHQFPNYSSELNVNALLLGDSALYLCASSLAVGTSDYHEQFFGPGTRLTVL.

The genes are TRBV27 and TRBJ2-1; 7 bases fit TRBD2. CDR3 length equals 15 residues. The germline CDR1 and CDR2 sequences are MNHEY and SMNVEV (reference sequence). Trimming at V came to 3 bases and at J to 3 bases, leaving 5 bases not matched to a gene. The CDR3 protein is CASSLAGVIYNEQFF. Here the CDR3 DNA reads TGTGCCAGCAGTTTGGCGGGGGTTATCTACAATGAGCAGTTCTTC.

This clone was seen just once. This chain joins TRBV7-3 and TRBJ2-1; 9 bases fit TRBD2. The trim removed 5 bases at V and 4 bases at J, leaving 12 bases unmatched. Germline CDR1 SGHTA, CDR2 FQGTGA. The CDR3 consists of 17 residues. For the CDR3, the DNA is TGTGCCAGCAGCGCCCGATCGACTAGCGGTGCTTACAATGAGCAGTTCTTC. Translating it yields CASSARSTSGAYNEQFF.

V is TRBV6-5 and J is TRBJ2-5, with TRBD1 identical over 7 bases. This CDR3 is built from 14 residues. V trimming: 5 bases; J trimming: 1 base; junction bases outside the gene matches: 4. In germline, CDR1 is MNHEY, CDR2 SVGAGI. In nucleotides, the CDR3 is TGTGCCAGCAGTCTCTGGGACAGCCAAGAGACCCAGTACTTC. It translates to CASSLWDSQETQYF.

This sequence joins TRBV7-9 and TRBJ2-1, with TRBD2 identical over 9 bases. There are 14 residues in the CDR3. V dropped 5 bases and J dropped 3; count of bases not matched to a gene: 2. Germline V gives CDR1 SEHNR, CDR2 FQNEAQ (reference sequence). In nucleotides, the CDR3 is TGTGCCAGCAGCCATAGCGGGAGCTACAATGAGCAGTTCTTC. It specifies CASSHSGSYNEQFF.

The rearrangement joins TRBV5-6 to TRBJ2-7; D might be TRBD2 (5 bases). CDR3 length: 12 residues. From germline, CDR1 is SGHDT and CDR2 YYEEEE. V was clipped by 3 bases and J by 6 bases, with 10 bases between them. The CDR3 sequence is CASSYLSGEQYF. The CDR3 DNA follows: TGTGCCAGCAGCTACCTCAGCGGCGAGCAGTACTTC.

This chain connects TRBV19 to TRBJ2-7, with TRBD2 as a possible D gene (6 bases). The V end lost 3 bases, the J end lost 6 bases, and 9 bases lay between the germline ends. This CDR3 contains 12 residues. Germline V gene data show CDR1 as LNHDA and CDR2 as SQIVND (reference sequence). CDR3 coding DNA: TGTGCCAGTAGTATCGGGGGAATCGAGCAGTACTTC. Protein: CASSIGGIEQYF.

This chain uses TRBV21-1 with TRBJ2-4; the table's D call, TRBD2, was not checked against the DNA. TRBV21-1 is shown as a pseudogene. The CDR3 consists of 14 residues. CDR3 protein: CASGGKEGKNIQYF. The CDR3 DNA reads TGTGCCAGCGGGGGGAAAGAAGGCAAAAACATTCAGTACTTC.